These 26 T cell receptor beta chains originate from one sample sequenced in a study of shared clonotypes between healthy human individuals. The repertoire was sequenced with immunoSEQ multiplex PCR; TCRdb's copy has only in-frame clones and lacks some. This table has fewer than 3 million clones, roughly 90% appearing once. Sequencing was done on a sample of naive CD4+ T cells from PBMCs. Subset indicated: CD45RA+ positively selected. The receptors derive from a young man in good health. Some clones in this sample may be carry-over from other donors' samples.

The chain links TRBV9 to TRBJ2-1; TRBD2 might be the D (6 bases). Germline V gene data show CDR1 as SGDLS and CDR2 as YYNGEE. The CDR3 totals 15 residues. Trimming pared 3 bases from V and 8 bases from J, leaving 18 bases between. This CDR3 is CASSERPAGGDEQFF. As DNA, the CDR3 is TGTGCCAGCAGCGAGCGGCCAGCGGGCGGCGATGAGCAGTTCTTC. The full variable domain, with the rest looked up from reference TRBV9 and TRBJ2-1, is DSGVTQTPKHLITATGQRVTLRCSPRSGDLSVYWYQQSLDQGLQFLIQYYNGEERAKGNILERFSAQQFPDLHSELNLSSLELGDSALYFCASSERPAGGDEQFFGPGTRLTVL.

This clone has a count of ten or more. CDR3 protein: CASKSGRANEKLFF. CDR3 DNA: TGTGCCAGCAAATCAGGGAGGGCTAATGAAAAACTGTTTTTT. This sequence joins TRBV2 and TRBJ1-4; TRBD1 is a possible D gene (5 bases). The V and J ends lost 7 bases and 3 bases respectively, with 12 bases between them. CDR3 length equals 14 residues. CDR1 and CDR2 (germline): SNHLY, FYNNEI. Variable domain in full (rest from reference TRBV2 and TRBJ1-4): EPEVTQTPSHQVTQMGQEVILRCVPISNHLYFYWYRQILGQKVEFLVSFYNNEISEKSEIFDDQFSVERPDGSNFTLKIRSTKLEDSAMYFCASKSGRANEKLFFGSGTQLSVL.

This chain links TRBV28 with TRBJ1-4, with no clear D. Germline V gives CDR1 MDHEN, CDR2 SYDVKM. CDR3 length equals 16 residues. Trimming cost V 1 base and J 4 bases, with 13 bases left between them. This CDR3 reads CASSLSGGGHNEKLFF. In nucleotides, the CDR3 is TGTGCCAGCAGTTTATCCGGCGGAGGGCATAATGAAAAACTGTTTTTT.

The chain recombines TRBV4-1 with TRBJ1-5; D is ambiguous. V shed 0 bases and J shed 9 bases, with 21 bases lying between them. The CDR3 totals 17 residues. Germline-derived CDR1 and CDR2 are MGHRA and YSYEKL. The CDR3 protein is CASSQDPESASLAPQHF. In nucleotides, the CDR3 is TGCGCCAGCAGCCAAGATCCAGAATCGGCGTCATTGGCGCCCCAGCATTTT.

The chain employs TRBV5-1 and TRBJ2-7; 12 bases are shared with TRBD1. Germline V gene data show CDR1 as SGHRS and CDR2 as YFSETQ. This CDR3 is built from 21 residues. The ends lost 2 bases at V and 4 bases at J; junction bases unmatched: 22. The CDR3 DNA sequence: TGCGCCAGCAGCTTTACAGTGTACTCCCCCTCCGGGACAGGGGGCCTATACGAGCAGTACTTC. Protein product: CASSFTVYSPSGTGGLYEQYF.

This sequence joins TRBV9 and TRBJ1-2; D unclear. The germline gives CDR1 SGDLS, CDR2 YYNGEE. Deletions cut 4 bases from V and 8 bases from J, with 12 bases between. This CDR3 region has 12 residues. This CDR3 is CASSPLREGYTF. In DNA, the CDR3 is TGTGCCAGCAGCCCCCTTCGGGAGGGCTACACCTTC.

V usage is TRBV6-1 and J usage is TRBJ2-1, with 12 bases identical to TRBD2. This CDR3 has 15 residues. Germline trimming cut 1 base from V and 7 bases from J; bases unmatched to any gene: 2. The germline CDR1 and CDR2 sequences are MNHNS and SASEGT. CDR3 loop: CASSEVTSGRNEQFF. DNA of the CDR3: TGTGCCAGCAGTGAAGTGACTAGCGGGAGAAATGAGCAGTTCTTC.

V and J are TRBV11-1 and TRBJ2-5; 9 positions agree with TRBD2. The length of the CDR3 is 15 residues. The J segment lost 4 bases and the V segment lost 3 bases, leaving 6 bases of the junction unmatched. Germline CDR1 and CDR2: SGHAT and FQDESV (reference sequence). The CDR3: CASSFNGGRGETQYF. Here the CDR3 DNA reads TGTGCCAGCAGCTTTAACGGCGGGAGGGGAGAGACCCAGTACTTC.

This clone was seen once. The V call is TRBV5-6, the J call TRBJ2-1; 7 bases are shared with TRBD1. J gave up 4 bases and V 2 bases, and 3 bases lay outside the gene matches. This CDR3 contains 14 residues. CDR1 SGHDT and CDR2 YYEEEE come from the germline V gene. CDR3 sequence reads: CASSFEDRYNEQFF. For the CDR3, the DNA is TGTGCCAGCAGCTTCGAGGACAGGTACAATGAGCAGTTCTTC.

For the CDR3, the DNA is TGCGCCAGCAGTGTCCGGGACTCGATCTACAATGAGCAGTTCTTC. Encoded protein: CASSVRDSIYNEQFF. The V gene is TRBV10-1, the J gene TRBJ2-1; TRBD2 is a possible D gene (6 bases). Looked up from germline, CDR1 is WNHNN and CDR2 is SYGVQD (reference sequence). This CDR3 comprises 15 residues. Trimming took off 4 bases at V and 3 bases at J, with 13 bases between the two ends.

V gene TRBV15 combines with J gene TRBJ2-1; D not resolved. The CDR3 totals 15 residues. The ends were cut back, 1 base at V and 4 bases at J, with 11 bases in the middle. The germline V gene encodes CDR1 LNHNV and CDR2 YYDKDF (reference sequence). The CDR3 nucleotides read TGTGCCACCAGCAGAGGGGCAGGTACGTACAATGAGCAGTTCTTC. It specifies CATSRGAGTYNEQFF.

The CDR3 DNA sequence: TGCGCCAGCAGCCCGGACCCCAGCGGGAGTGTCACCGGGGAGCTGTTTTTT. Protein product: CASSPDPSGSVTGELFF. The gene calls are TRBV5-1 and TRBJ2-2; 8 bases fit TRBD2. CDR3 length: 17 amino acids. Germline CDR1 reads SGHRS; CDR2 reads YFSETQ. Trimming took 4 bases from V and 4 from J; bases not matched to a gene: 12.

This rearrangement joins TRBV5-1 to TRBJ2-7; possibly TRBD1 or TRBD2 for D (5 bases each). There are 14 residues in the CDR3. V dropped 1 base and J dropped 3 bases, with 11 bases sitting between them. CDR1 is SGHRS, CDR2 YFSETQ, per germline. The CDR3 reads CASSLSGTDYEQYF. The CDR3 nucleotides are TGCGCCAGCAGCTTGTCGGGGACGGACTACGAGCAGTACTTC.

The chain joins TRBV7-2 to TRBJ1-2; D is ambiguous. Germline CDR1 SGHTA, CDR2 FQGNSA. The CDR3 contains 11 residues. The V and J ends lost 1 base and 5 bases respectively, with 2 bases between them. The CDR3 sequence is CASSLEYGYTF. The CDR3 DNA reads as TGTGCCAGCAGCTTAGAGTATGGCTACACCTTC. Using reference TRBV7-2 and TRBJ1-2 for the parts outside the CDR3, the full variable domain is GAGVSQSPSNKVTEKGKDVELRCDPISGHTALYWYRQSLGQGLEFLIYFQGNSAPDKSGLPSDRFSAERTGGSVSTLTIQRTQQEDSAVYLCASSLEYGYTFGSGTRLTVV.

V is TRBV19 and J is TRBJ2-1, with TRBD2 matching 12 bases. This CDR3 contains 13 residues. Germline-derived CDR1 and CDR2 are LNHDA and SQIVND (reference sequence). V gave up 6 bases and J gave up 8 bases; unmatched junction bases: 2. The CDR3 DNA reads as TGTGCCAGTAGGACTAGCGGGAGCGATGAGCAGTTCTTC. Its translation is CASRTSGSDEQFF.

This chain joins TRBV5-1 and TRBJ1-1; D not resolved. CDR1 SGHRS and CDR2 YFSETQ come from the germline V gene. Trimming stripped 4 bases from V and 8 bases from J, with 24 bases between. CDR3 length: 16 residues. CDR3 sequence (DNA): TGCGCCAGCAGCCAAAATCCACTCGGAAGTGCTTGGGAAGCTTTCTTT. It translates to CASSQNPLGSAWEAFF.

Worth noting for this clone: Additional DNA sequences in this sample encode the identical CDR3. V is TRBV9 and J is TRBJ1-2; TRBD1 matches 7 bases. Germline CDR1 SGDLS, CDR2 YYNGEE. This CDR3 spans 13 amino acids. V shed 0 bases, J shed 6 bases, and the junction held 2 bases outside the gene matches. In DNA form, the CDR3 reads TGTGCCAGCAGCGTAGGAGGGGGCGATGGCTACACCTTC. Protein: CASSVGGGDGYTF.

The chain has TRBV7-9 and TRBJ1-6; D is undetermined. The CDR3 has 11 amino acids. V was trimmed by 5 bases and J by 8 bases, leaving 4 bases between them. Germline V gives CDR1 SEHNR, CDR2 FQNEAQ (reference sequence). In DNA, the CDR3 is TGTGCCAGCAGCCGCGATTCACCCCTCCACTTT. This codes for CASSRDSPLHF. Full variable domain (outside the CDR3, taken from reference TRBV7-9 and TRBJ1-6): DTGVSQNPRHKITKRGQNVTFRCDPISEHNRLYWYRQTLGQGPEFLTYFQNEAQLEKSRLLSDRFSAERPKGSFSTLEIQRTEQGDSAMYLCASSRDSPLHFGNGTRLTVT.

This clone appeared once. This rearrangement joins TRBV7-8 to TRBJ2-1, with 7 bases aligning to TRBD1. The CDR3 is made up of 13 amino acids. V shed 5 bases and J 9 bases; nucleotides not matched to a gene: 7. From germline, CDR1 is SGHVS and CDR2 FQNEAQ. DNA of the CDR3: TGTGCCAGCAGCCCACAGGGGACCGGTGAGCAGTTCTTC. Protein product: CASSPQGTGEQFF.

V gene TRBV28 combines with J gene TRBJ2-1; TRBD1 is a possible D gene (6 bases). V was trimmed by 6 bases and J by 4 bases, leaving 7 bases between them. The CDR3 loop spans 12 amino acids. Germline CDR1 reads MDHEN; CDR2 reads SYDVKM. The CDR3 sequence is CASRDRYNEQFF. CDR3 in DNA: TGTGCCAGCAGGGACAGATACAATGAGCAGTTCTTC.

The CDR3 loop reads CASSTHKQETQYF. The CDR3 DNA reads TGTGCCAGTAGTACCCACAAGCAAGAGACCCAGTACTTC. The chain joins TRBV19 to TRBJ2-5; the D is unclear. Per the germline V gene, CDR1 is LNHDA and CDR2 is SQIVND (reference sequence). V lost 4 bases and J 2 bases, leaving 8 bases between the germline ends. This CDR3 spans 13 amino acids.

J is TRBJ2-7 and V is TRBV15, with 10 nucleotides matching TRBD2. The germline gives CDR1 LNHNV, CDR2 YYDKDF (reference sequence). This CDR3 has 15 residues. The junction had 5 bases not matched to a gene; V was cut back by 4 bases and J by 2 bases. DNA of the CDR3: TGTGCCACCAGCACGCGGACTAGCGGTACCTACGAGCAGTACTTC. It codes for CATSTRTSGTYEQYF.

The rearrangement joins TRBV7-9 to TRBJ2-3; 8 bases are a match to TRBD2. Germline V CDR1 and CDR2: SEHNR, FQNEAQ (reference sequence). V was pared by 3 bases and J by 2 bases, with 1 base of the junction left unmatched. This CDR3 comprises 14 residues. CDR3 region: CASSFGLATDTQYF. CDR3 coding DNA: TGTGCCAGCAGCTTCGGACTAGCCACAGATACGCAGTATTTT.

This chain joins TRBV5-1 and TRBJ2-3, with 8 bases aligning to TRBD2. V lost 2 bases, J lost 3 bases, and 11 bases stayed unmatched. Germline lookup yields CDR1 SGHRS and CDR2 YFSETQ. The length of the CDR3 is 17 residues. This CDR3 reads CASSLIASGRATDTQYF. For the CDR3, the DNA is TGCGCCAGCAGCTTAATCGCCAGCGGGAGAGCGACAGATACGCAGTATTTT. Drawing the rest from reference TRBV5-1 and TRBJ2-3, the complete variable domain is KAGVTQTPRYLIKTRGQQVTLSCSPISGHRSVSWYQQTPGQGLQFLFEYFSETQRNKGNFPGRFSGRQFSNSRSEMNVSTLELGDSALYLCASSLIASGRATDTQYFGPGTRLTVL.

The chain is built from TRBV2 and TRBJ2-7, with 8 nucleotides matching TRBD1. V lost 8 bases to trimming and J lost 5 bases; unmatched junction nucleotides: 11. CDR3 length: 14 residues. CDR1 is SNHLY, CDR2 FYNNEI, per germline. CDR3 amino acids: CASVERTGLHEQYF. In DNA, the CDR3 is TGTGCCAGCGTGGAGAGGACAGGGTTGCACGAGCAGTACTTC.

The chain recombines TRBV5-1 with TRBJ2-7, with 10 bases identical to TRBD2. V was pared by 4 bases and J by 0 bases, with 4 bases of the junction left unmatched. CDR1 is SGHRS and CDR2 is YFSETQ in the germline V gene. CDR3 length equals 15 residues. DNA for the CDR3: TGCGCCAGCAGCCCAGGGACTAGCGTCTCCTACGAGCAGTACTTC. This translates into CASSPGTSVSYEQYF.